The clone carrying this TCR beta chain was detected a few times. Its antigen remains unidentified. A single record per CDR3 protein comes from TCRdb applying MiXCR to the 5' RACE reads. This sample has fewer than 350,000 distinct CDR3 sequences, with approximately 15% found just once. The data were taken from a study of T-cell memory formation after mild COVID-19. Overall study findings and caveats: Pre-infection memory carried some responding clones, suggesting that cross-reactive memory joined. Clones that contracted clustered mainly in CM and EM if CD4+ and in EMRA if CD8+. Day 15 to 85 contracting clones showed balanced CD4/CD8; later expanders leaned CD4+.

Germline CDR1 SGHTA, CDR2 FQGTGA. The CDR3 spans 14 residues. Trimming cost V 1 base and J 1 base, with 7 bases left between them. The sample consisted of PBMCs or a T cell subset sorted from them (not recorded which). The sequence was collected from a man between 18 and 35 years old who had mild COVID-19 (a few samples of this study predate the infection). Cell type and time point are not known. The rearrangement links TRBV7-3 to TRBJ1-1, with D unresolved. CDR3 sequence: CASSLNGQNTEAFF. In DNA, the CDR3 is TGTGCCAGCAGCTTAAACGGCCAGAACACTGAAGCTTTCTTT.